A single sample gave rise to the 22 T cell receptor beta chains below, sequenced in a study of T-cell memory formation after mild COVID-19 listed by TCRdb under 2021. Libraries were prepared through 5' RACE. This sample was sequenced with an Illumina NovaSeq 6000. TCRdb reran the public reads through fastp at Q25 and MiXCR, keeping productive beta chains. Rows with one shared CDR3 protein collapse into an entry with the most common genes and DNA. This sample gives around 200,000 distinct CDR3 sequences in total; roughly 10% of them show up just once. The ten largest clones capture roughly 3% of the sample. The sequenced sample was PBMCs or a T cell subset sorted from them (not recorded which). These receptors all come from a man aged 18-30 years who had mild COVID-19 (a few samples of this study predate the infection). The sample titles of this study are shuffled in the database, so cell type and time point are left out; the donor was told from shared clones.

This clonotype was counted a few times. The gene calls are TRBV6-5 and TRBJ1-1; D unclear. Germline CDR1 is MNHEY and CDR2 is SVGAGI. CDR3 length: 15 amino acids. V was shortened by 0 bases and J by 0 bases, with 8 bases between the two germline ends. The CDR3 reads CASSYSQIMNTEAFF. CDR3 in DNA: TGTGCCAGCAGTTACTCGCAGATAATGAACACTGAAGCTTTCTTT.

This clonotype was seen a few times. The genes are TRBV6-2 or TRBV6-3 and TRBJ2-7; 7 nucleotides agree with TRBD1. CDR1 is MNHEY and CDR2 is SVGEGT in the germline V gene. J lost 6 bases, V lost 6 bases, and 5 bases had no gene match. The CDR3 is 12 residues long. CDR3 region: CASRKQGSEQYV. Here the CDR3 DNA reads TGTGCCAGCAGAAAACAGGGGAGCGAGCAGTACGTC.

This clonotype was seen ten or more times. The chain has TRBV7-2 and TRBJ1-6; D is unresolved. Trimming removed 3 bases from V and 8 bases from J, with 8 bases in between. CDR1 is SGHTA, CDR2 FQGNSA, per germline. The CDR3 is 13 amino acids. Here the CDR3 DNA reads TGTGCCAGCAGCTTGGTGGGCTATTCACCCCTCCACTTT. It specifies CASSLVGYSPLHF.

This clonotype was detected a few times. The V call is TRBV5-1, the J call TRBJ2-4, with D perhaps TRBD1 (6 bases). With 0 bases removed from V and 3 bases from J, the gap between germline ends came to 7 bases. The germline V gene encodes CDR1 SGHRS and CDR2 YFSETQ. CDR3 size: 14 residues. The CDR3 here is CASSLGDNKNIQYF. The DNA for the CDR3 is TGCGCCAGCAGCTTGGGGGACAACAAAAACATTCAGTACTTC.

This clonotype was detected only a few times. The chain links TRBV20-1 to TRBJ2-5; D is perhaps TRBD2 (5 bases). CDR1 and CDR2 from the germline V gene are DFQATT and SNEGSKA (reference sequence). Between the trimmed V and J ends, which lost 3 bases and 9 bases, there was a span of 23 bases. CDR3 length equals 15 residues. The CDR3 spells CSARALRRAAWSQYF. The CDR3, as DNA: TGCAGTGCTAGGGCCCTCAGGCGGGCCGCCTGGTCCCAGTACTTC.

In its sample, this clonotype was seen a few times. This chain uses TRBV20-1 with TRBJ2-1; D tentatively reads TRBD1 or TRBD2 (5 bases each). Per the germline V gene, CDR1 is DFQATT and CDR2 is SNEGSKA (reference sequence). There are 12 residues in the CDR3. Deletions cut 7 bases from V and 9 bases from J, with 16 bases between. CDR3 bases: TGCAGTGGTATTGGGGGTTACGGTGAGCAGTTCTTC. Translated, it gives CSGIGGYGEQFF.

This clonotype was seen more than once but under ten times. The V call is TRBV23-1, the J call TRBJ1-5; D may be TRBD1 (5 bases). Being an ORF, TRBV23-1 has a function that is uncertain. V was shortened by 6 bases and J by 1 base, with 22 bases between the two germline ends. This CDR3 contains 18 residues. CDR3 sequence (DNA): TGCGCCAGCAGCTATCGCCAGCATATCAGGGCCAGCAATCAGCCCCAGCATTTT. It codes for CASSYRQHIRASNQPQHF.

The sample holds a few counts of this clonotype. The J gene is TRBJ2-3, the V gene TRBV20-1; TRBD1 might be the D (5 bases). Germline V gives CDR1 DFQATT, CDR2 SNEGSKA (reference sequence). The CDR3 is 15 amino acids. Trimming cost V 1 base and J 2 bases, with 13 bases left between them. CDR3 sequence reads: CSARGQGSYTDTQYF. The CDR3 DNA is TGCAGTGCTAGAGGCCAGGGTTCCTACACAGATACGCAGTATTTT.

The chain is built from TRBV6-5 and TRBJ1-1; D unresolved. Germline values: CDR1 MNHEY, CDR2 SVGAGI. Trimming removed 0 bases from V and 0 bases from J, with 11 bases in between. This CDR3 has 16 amino acids. The CDR3: CASSYSQVWLNTEAFF. The DNA for the CDR3 is TGTGCCAGCAGTTACTCCCAGGTTTGGTTGAACACTGAAGCTTTCTTT.

The chain is built from TRBV6-1 and TRBJ2-7; no clear D. Germline CDR1 MNHNS, CDR2 SASEGT. Trimming stripped 5 bases from V and 4 bases from J, with 18 bases between. The CDR3 is made up of 15 amino acids. The chain's CDR3 is CASSYSPGWLYEQYV. The CDR3 nucleotides are TGTGCCAGCAGTTATTCACCCGGATGGTTGTACGAGCAGTACGTC.

This chain links TRBV3-1 with TRBJ2-5; 7 bases align to TRBD2. With 4 bases clipped from V and 5 bases from J, the junction kept 4 bases outside the gene matches. Per germline, CDR1 LGHDT and CDR2 YNNKEL (reference sequence). The CDR3 is 13 amino acids. CDR3 sequence (DNA): TGTGCCAGCAGCCGAGGACTAGTGGAGACCCAGTACTTC. Translating it yields CASSRGLVETQYF.

This clonotype was found a few times. This sequence joins TRBV4-3 and TRBJ2-5; D uncertain. CDR3 size: 16 residues. CDR1 LGHNA and CDR2 YSLEER come from the germline V gene. V lost 0 bases and J lost 0, with 11 bases in between. CDR3 in DNA: TGCGCCAGCAGCCAAGATTTGGGCGGATACCAAGAGACCCAGTACTTC. Amino acids: CASSQDLGGYQETQYF.

The chain has TRBV6-2 or TRBV6-3 and TRBJ2-2; either TRBD1 or TRBD2 may fit D (5 bases each). The CDR3 covers 13 residues. In germline, CDR1 is MNHEY, CDR2 SVGEGT. The V end lost 5 bases, the J end lost 6 bases, and 10 bases lay between the germline ends. CDR3 loop: CASSRDEAGELFF. The DNA of the CDR3 is TGTGCCAGCAGTAGGGACGAGGCCGGGGAGCTGTTTTTT.

The CDR3 is CSAGTANEKLFF. The CDR3 DNA sequence: TGCAGTGCCGGGACAGCTAATGAAAAACTGTTTTTT. J is TRBJ1-4 and V is TRBV20-1, with 7 bases that match TRBD1. The germline V gene has CDR1 DFQATT and CDR2 SNEGSKA (reference sequence). V gave up 6 bases and J gave up 3 bases; unmatched junction bases: 1. This CDR3 is 12 amino acids long.

A few counts support this clonotype. This chain uses TRBV29-1 with TRBJ2-4, with TRBD2 identical over 7 bases. Germline CDR1 and CDR2: SQVTM and ANQGSEA. The CDR3 has 13 residues. V lost 4 bases, J lost 3 bases, and 3 bases stayed unmatched. CDR3 coding DNA: TGCAGCGTTGTTGGGGGGGACAAAAACATTCAGTACTTC. Its translation is CSVVGGDKNIQYF.

Only a few counts were recorded for this clonotype. This chain joins TRBV11-2 and TRBJ2-5; perhaps D is TRBD1 or TRBD2 (8 bases each). Between the trimmed V and J ends, which lost 5 bases and 5 bases, there was a span of 15 bases. Looked up from germline, CDR1 is SGHAT and CDR2 is FQNNGV. This CDR3 has 14 residues. The DNA of the CDR3 is TGTGCCAGCAGCCCAGGGGGCGGGAGGGAGACCCAGTACTTC. This codes for CASSPGGGRETQYF.

The CDR3: CASSFQEQFF. Written as DNA, the CDR3 is TGTGCCAGCAGTTTTCAAGAGCAGTTCTTC. The genes are TRBV12-3 or TRBV12-4 and TRBJ2-1; D is undetermined. The CDR3 runs 10 residues. Trimming left V 3 bases short and J 10 bases short, with 4 bases between.

This chain links TRBV5-6 with TRBJ2-1; D is ambiguous. The germline CDR1 and CDR2 sequences are SGHDT and YYEEEE. The CDR3 has 13 residues. Trimming stripped 5 bases from V and 5 bases from J, with 11 bases between. The DNA for the CDR3 is TGTGCCAGCAGGAATATCCGCCACAATGAGCAGTTCTTC. It codes for CASRNIRHNEQFF.

This clonotype was observed a handful of times. The chain links TRBV7-8 to TRBJ2-2; TRBD2 might be the D (6 bases). Germline lookup yields CDR1 SGHVS and CDR2 FQNEAQ. The CDR3 runs 16 residues. Trimming removed 5 bases at V and 8 bases at J, with 21 bases between. CDR3 residues: CASSVNRPGLGGELFF. The CDR3 DNA is TGTGCCAGCAGCGTAAACCGCCCGGGACTCGGGGGGGAGCTGTTTTTT.

The sample holds many counts of this clonotype. V gene TRBV18 combines with J gene TRBJ2-5, with D perhaps TRBD1 (5 bases). Germline V lookup: CDR1 KGHSH, CDR2 LQKENI. V lost 2 bases, J lost 5 bases, and 9 bases lay in between. The CDR3 runs 13 residues. CDR3 in DNA: TGTGCCAGCTCACCAGCAGGGTCCGAGACCCAGTACTTC. This codes for CASSPAGSETQYF.

This clonotype was counted between two and nine times. CDR3 amino acids: CASSLMGGASDTQYF. DNA for the CDR3: TGTGCCAGCAGCTTAATGGGGGGAGCATCAGATACGCAGTATTTT. This chain joins TRBV7-2 and TRBJ2-3; D might be TRBD2 (6 bases). V shed 2 bases and J shed 4 bases, with 13 bases lying between them. The CDR3 is made up of 15 amino acids. The germline V gene has CDR1 SGHTA and CDR2 FQGNSA.

The chain uses TRBV6-2 or TRBV6-3 and TRBJ2-7; 9 nucleotides match TRBD1. The germline V gene encodes CDR1 MNHEY and CDR2 SVGEGT. Trimming removed 5 bases from V and 2 bases from J; junction bases left unmatched: 1. The CDR3 covers 13 residues. The CDR3 loop is CASSRDRAYEQYV. In DNA, the CDR3 is TGTGCCAGCAGTCGGGACAGGGCCTACGAGCAGTACGTC.